Shown below are 25 T cell receptor beta chains from a single sample sequenced in a study of T cells in Graves' hyperthyroidism and ophthalmopathy. Template material for amplifying TCR beta CDR3 regions consisted of RNA transcripts. The HTBI set primed first-round TCR CDR3 RT-PCR. TCRdb processed the multiplex PCR reads anew with MiXCR; each CDR3 protein has one entry. The repertoire holds some 380,000 distinct CDR3 sequences, with about 13% as singletons. The material sequenced was blood. These receptors all come from a man aged 30-40 years with Graves' hyperthyroidism that later progressed to Graves' ophthalmopathy.

This clonotype has at least ten counts. This chain uses TRBV5-1 with TRBJ2-1; perhaps TRBD1 as D (6 bases). CDR1 and CDR2 from the germline V gene are SGHRS and YFSETQ. CDR3 length: 14 residues. Trimming removed 6 bases at V and 3 bases at J, with 13 bases between. The CDR3 is CASKAWDNYNEQFF. The CDR3 DNA reads TGCGCCAGCAAGGCGTGGGACAACTACAATGAGCAGTTCTTC.

This clonotype was observed many times. This chain links TRBV7-8 with TRBJ1-5; D not certain. V shed 2 bases and J shed 7 bases, with 21 bases lying between them. This CDR3 has 17 residues. Germline CDR1 SGHVS, CDR2 FQNEAQ. CDR3 sequence reads: CASSLSGVMVLGQPQHF. The CDR3 DNA reads as TGTGCCAGCAGCTTATCCGGCGTGATGGTCCTGGGGCAGCCCCAGCATTTT.

As regards this clonotype: This may arise from a read error, as a much more abundant clone is one base away. No conserved phenylalanine or tryptophan is present at the end of the CDR3, so a read error is the likely explanation. The chain links TRBV20-1 to TRBJ2-1, with D unresolved. V lost 4 bases, J lost 8 bases, and 9 bases lay in between. The CDR3 extends over 11 amino acids. In germline, CDR1 is DFQATT, CDR2 SNEGSKA (reference sequence). The CDR3, as DNA: TGCAGTGCTATAAGGGCCCATGAGCAGTTCCTC. This translates into CSAIRAHEQFL.

This clonotype was picked up a small number of times. The chain combines TRBV11-2 with TRBJ2-5, with D tentatively TRBD1 (5 bases). CDR1 and CDR2 (germline): SGHAT, FQNNGV. V was pared by 5 bases and J by 3 bases, with 13 bases between. This CDR3 contains 14 residues. The CDR3 region is CASSKTGNKETQYF. The CDR3 DNA is TGTGCCAGCAGCAAAACAGGAAATAAAGAGACCCAGTACTTC.

This clonotype has more than one count but fewer than ten. The chain links TRBV10-3 to TRBJ2-7; D might be TRBD1 (6 bases). Trimming removed 8 bases from V and 3 bases from J, with 17 bases in between. This CDR3 region has 14 residues. Germline CDR1 ENHRY, CDR2 SYGVKD. The CDR3 reads CAISRAEGDYEQYF. DNA for the CDR3: TGTGCCATCTCACGGGCCGAGGGGGACTACGAGCAGTACTTC.

This clonotype has a count of ten or more. The chain uses TRBV12-3 or TRBV12-4 and TRBJ1-2, with unresolved D. Trimming shortened V by 6 bases and J by 1 base, and 6 bases separated the two germline ends. The CDR3 is made up of 12 amino acids. CDR3 sequence: CASSPDNYGYTF. The CDR3 DNA reads as TGTGCCAGCAGCCCCGATAACTATGGCTACACCTTC.

This clonotype was seen a few times. The rearrangement links TRBV12-5 to TRBJ2-1; no reliable D call. CDR1 LGHNT and CDR2 FRNRAP come from the germline V gene. Trimming left V 0 bases short and J 0 bases short, with 6 bases between. The CDR3 contains 15 residues. The CDR3 loop is CASGLVRSSYNEQFF. The CDR3 DNA is TGTGCTAGTGGTTTGGTACGGAGCTCCTACAATGAGCAGTTCTTC.

This clonotype was seen ten or more times. At one of its ends the junction is not consistent with the germline gene, which may arise from a read error. This sequence joins TRBV2 and TRBJ1-4, with unresolved D. The CDR3 covers 14 residues. In germline, CDR1 is SNHLY, CDR2 FYNNEI. The CDR3: CASARTANNEKLFF. The CDR3 bases are TGTGCCAGCGCCAGGACTGCCAACAATGAAAAGCTGTTTTTT.

This clonotype was picked up many times. The rearrangement uses TRBV9 and TRBJ2-7; TRBD1 agrees at 10 bases. The CDR3 totals 16 residues. CDR1 and CDR2 (germline): SGDLS, YYNGEE. Losses at the gene ends were 3 bases for V and 3 bases for J; bases not matched to a gene: 9. The CDR3 loop reads CASSAGTGELGYEQYF. The CDR3 region has the DNA TGTGCCAGCAGCGCCGGGACAGGGGAGTTAGGCTACGAGCAGTACTTC.

This clonotype was seen at least ten times. This chain joins TRBV12-3 or TRBV12-4 and TRBJ1-6, with 7 bases lining up with TRBD1. There are 14 residues in the CDR3. V dropped 4 bases and J dropped 5; count of bases not matched to a gene: 2. The DNA of the CDR3 is TGTGCCAGCAGTTCGACAGGGAATAATTCACCCCTCCACTTT. It is translated as CASSSTGNNSPLHF.

This clonotype was observed many times. V gene TRBV7-3 combines with J gene TRBJ2-3; no definite D call. The ends were cut back, 0 bases at V and 1 base at J, with 8 bases in the middle. Germline CDR1 SGHTA, CDR2 FQGTGA. The CDR3 is 15 residues long. The CDR3 protein is CASSLTGYGTDTQYF. The CDR3 coding sequence is TGTGCCAGCAGCTTAACCGGGTATGGCACAGATACGCAGTATTTT.

This clonotype came up a few times. The chain couples TRBV29-1 to TRBJ1-2; D gene unclear. The CDR3 runs 13 residues. From germline, CDR1 is SQVTM and CDR2 ANQGSEA. The V and J ends lost 4 bases and 6 bases respectively, with 15 bases between them. In DNA form, the CDR3 reads TGCAGCGTTGTTCCCCAGGAACAAAATGGCTACACCTTC. Amino acids: CSVVPQEQNGYTF.

The CDR3 region has the DNA TGTGCCACTTCCGAGGGGCTCGCGTACGAGCAGTACTTC. It specifies CATSEGLAYEQYF. The chain has TRBV19 and TRBJ2-7, with D perhaps given as TRBD1 or TRBD2 (5 bases each). This CDR3 has 13 residues. Germline loops: CDR1 LNHDA, CDR2 SQIVND (reference sequence). V was shortened by 10 bases and J by 4 bases, with 17 bases between the two germline ends.

The sample holds a few counts of this clonotype. A read error may be the cause here, since a much bigger clone is one base away. The V and J genes are TRBV20-1 and TRBJ2-5; 7 nucleotides line up with TRBD2. CDR1 DFQATT and CDR2 SNEGSKA come from the germline V gene (reference sequence). CDR3 size: 12 residues. Losses at the gene ends were 6 bases for V and 6 bases for J; bases not matched to a gene: 7. This chain's CDR3 is CSARTSGKTQYF. CDR3 in DNA: TGCAGTGCGCGGACTAGTGGGAAGACCCAGTACTTC.

This clonotype was counted many times. This chain links TRBV7-9 with TRBJ2-1, with 14 bases identical to TRBD2. With V trimmed by 4 bases and J by 10 bases, 15 bases remained unmatched. From germline, CDR1 is SEHNR and CDR2 FQNEAQ (reference sequence). CDR3 length equals 18 residues. The CDR3 DNA is TGTGCCAGCAGCTCGACCCGGGGACTAGCGGGAGCCCGGGGAGAGCAGTTCTTC. Its protein is CASSSTRGLAGARGEQFF.

This clonotype was observed many times. V usage is TRBV20-1 and J usage is TRBJ2-5, with D possibly TRBD2 on 6 matching bases. Germline loops: CDR1 DFQATT, CDR2 SNEGSKA (reference sequence). The CDR3 runs to 14 residues. Trimming stripped 7 bases from V and 2 bases from J, with 17 bases between. The CDR3 DNA sequence: TGCAGTGTCACCATCGGGGGTCCACAAGAGACCCAGTACTTC. This sequence encodes CSVTIGGPQETQYF.

This clonotype was observed at least ten times. J is TRBJ2-5 and V is TRBV12-3 or TRBV12-4; 10 bases align to TRBD1. V lost 4 bases to trimming and J lost 5 bases; unmatched junction nucleotides: 7. The CDR3 consists of 15 residues. This CDR3 reads CASSSSGTGVETQYF. In nucleotides, the CDR3 is TGTGCCAGCAGTTCGTCCGGGACAGGGGTCGAGACCCAGTACTTC.

This clonotype was recorded only once. J is TRBJ2-1 and V is TRBV4-1; weak D call: TRBD2 (6 bases). The V gene lost 4 bases and the J gene lost 15 bases, with 16 bases spanning the gap. Germline CDR1 is MGHRA and CDR2 is YSYEKL. This CDR3 region has 12 residues. CDR3 region: CASSLPGEPAFF. The DNA of the CDR3 is TGCGCCAGCAGCCTCCCGGGGGAGCCTGCGTTCTTC.

This rearrangement joins TRBV6-5 to TRBJ1-2; no definite D call. The germline V gene has CDR1 MNHEY and CDR2 SVGAGI. The V gene lost 2 bases and the J gene lost 6 bases, with 4 bases spanning the gap. This CDR3 contains 11 residues. CDR3 in DNA: TGTGCCAGCAGTTACAAAGATGGCTACACCTTC. Its translation: CASSYKDGYTF.

This clonotype was detected a few times. The chain is built from TRBV25-1 and TRBJ2-5; TRBD1 matches 9 bases. V lost 6 bases and J lost 4; bases outside the gene matches: 9. There are 15 residues in the CDR3. Germline V lookup: CDR1 MGHDK, CDR2 SYGVNS. CDR3 sequence reads: CASRPAGTGTETQYF. In nucleotides, the CDR3 is TGTGCCAGCAGACCGGCGGGGACAGGGACAGAGACCCAGTACTTC.

J is TRBJ2-2 and V is TRBV4-1; TRBD1 might be the D (6 bases). Germline V CDR1 and CDR2: MGHRA, YSYEKL. The CDR3 covers 14 residues. Trimming shortened V by 1 base and J by 4 bases, and 7 bases separated the two germline ends. The CDR3 spells CASSQVRGTGELFF. DNA for the CDR3: TGCGCCAGCAGCCAAGTCAGGGGCACCGGGGAGCTGTTTTTT.

In this sample, this clonotype turned up many times. This sequence joins TRBV29-1 and TRBJ2-5; TRBD2 agrees at 8 bases. Looked up from germline, CDR1 is SQVTM and CDR2 is ANQGSEA. The junction had 4 bases not matched to a gene; V was cut back by 4 bases and J by 0 bases. The length of the CDR3 is 14 residues. CDR3 amino acids: CSVVKREYQETQYF. DNA for the CDR3: TGCAGCGTTGTAAAGCGGGAGTACCAAGAGACCCAGTACTTC.

This chain connects TRBV5-8 to TRBJ1-6, with TRBD1 identical over 9 bases. The CDR3 contains 15 residues. Germline-derived CDR1 and CDR2 are SGHTS and YDEGEE. V shed 4 bases and J 10 bases; nucleotides not matched to a gene: 9. CDR3 sequence reads: CASSAGTGLRSPLHF. The CDR3 DNA reads as TGTGCCAGCAGCGCCGGGACAGGGTTAAGGTCACCCCTCCACTTT.

This clonotype was counted many times. This chain connects TRBV11-2 to TRBJ2-5; D is undetermined. V was clipped by 8 bases and J by 5 bases, with 6 bases between them. The CDR3 runs 10 residues. Germline V gives CDR1 SGHAT, CDR2 FQNNGV. CDR3 region: CASGGETQYF. The CDR3 region has the DNA TGTGCCAGCGGTGGGGAGACCCAGTACTTC. Looking up the rest from reference TRBV11-2 and TRBJ2-5 gives the full variable domain: EAGVAQSPRYKIIEKRQSVAFWCNPISGHATLYWYQQILGQGPKLLIQFQNNGVVDDSQLPKDRFSAERLKGVDSTLKIQPAKLEDSAVYLCASGGETQYFGPGTRLLVL.

CDR3 amino acids: CASRWGQGDIVYSNQPQHF. The CDR3 nucleotides are TGTGCCAGCAGATGGGGACAGGGGGATATTGTCTATAGCAATCAGCCCCAGCATTTT. This sequence joins TRBV28 and TRBJ1-5, with 11 bases that match TRBD1. Germline lookup yields CDR1 MDHEN and CDR2 SYDVKM. The CDR3 runs 19 residues. V was clipped by 6 bases and J by 0 bases; unmatched bases: 13.